Detailed here is one T cell receptor (beta chain). The antigen is unknown. This sample stems from a study of identical twins. Broader study findings: Among monozygotic twins, out-of-frame TCR alpha sharing exceeded what models predicted. Cross-sectional statistical analysis, not tracking of the same donors, underpinned the conclusions. Zero-insertion analyses might be partly confounded by invariant T cells like MAIT and iNKT. A lower insertion count was a feature of abundant cord blood beta clonotypes, with no such feature in memory repertoires.

Via MiXCR, TCRdb re-called the 5' RACE reads, giving one row per CDR3 protein. The sample consists of about 100,000 distinct CDR3 sequences, 5.9% of them appearing once. The clonotype was recovered from a woman in her forties or fifties in good health. The source material was memory T cells sorted from blood.

The CDR3, as DNA: TGCAGTGCTCAGTACTCTGGAAACACCATATATTTT. This gives the protein CSAQYSGNTIYF. The chain combines TRBV20-1 with TRBJ1-3; D is ambiguous. Trimming took off 5 bases at V and 0 bases at J, with 5 bases between the two ends. Germline values: CDR1 DFQATT, CDR2 SNEGSKA (reference sequence). The CDR3 length is 12 residues.